The 27 T cell receptor beta chains below were found in one sample sequenced in a study of post-analysis software for immune sequencing data. Included in the TCR beta cDNA libraries were unique molecular identifiers. TCRdb reprocessed the PCR reads with MiXCR, giving one entry per CDR3 protein. The sample lists roughly 800,000 distinct CDR3 sequences; approximately 53% were seen once. The antigens these receptors bind are not known. Findings and limits, study-wide: Elevated frequency relative to controls characterized roughly 5 TRBV segments in patients, TRBV5-6, TRBV5-1 and TRBV20-1 among them.

Sequenced: blood. Receptors were obtained from a girl aged 10-17 years with multiple sclerosis.

The genes are TRBV3-1 and TRBJ1-6; tentative D call: TRBD1 (5 bases). The CDR3 length is 15 residues. The V gene's germline CDR1 is LGHDT and CDR2 YNNKEL (reference sequence). Between the trimmed V and J ends, which lost 4 bases and 7 bases, there was a span of 14 bases. Here the CDR3 reads CASSPWMRGNSPLHF. CDR3 sequence (DNA): TGTGCCAGCAGCCCGTGGATGCGGGGGAATTCACCCCTCCACTTT. Filled out from reference TRBV3-1 and TRBJ1-6, the complete variable domain reads DTAVSQTPKYLVTQMGNDKSIKCEQNLGHDTMYWYKQDSKKFLKIMFSYNNKELIINETVPNRFSPKSPDKAHLNLHINSLELGDSAVYFCASSPWMRGNSPLHFGNGTRLTVT.

The gene calls are TRBV18 and TRBJ2-7, with D perhaps TRBD2 (5 bases). Near its end, the DNA agrees better with TRBJ2-5, so the J call may be wrong. CDR1 and CDR2 (germline): KGHSH, LQKENI. This CDR3 is 15 amino acids long. In nucleotides, the CDR3 is TGTGCCAGCTCACCTGGAGTTCGGGATACAGAGACCCAGTACTTC. Protein product: CASSPGVRDTETQYF.

This clonotype turned up a few times. This chain uses TRBV3-1 with TRBJ2-3, with 8 bases aligning to TRBD1. Germline loops: CDR1 LGHDT, CDR2 YNNKEL (reference sequence). The CDR3 spans 16 residues. Losses at the gene ends were 6 bases for V and 2 bases for J; bases not matched to a gene: 10. CDR3 in amino acids: CASSSMDRALTDTQYF. For the CDR3, the DNA is TGTGCCAGCAGTAGTATGGACAGGGCCCTCACAGATACGCAGTATTTT.

This rearrangement joins TRBV20-1 to TRBJ2-3, with D perhaps matching TRBD1 (5 bases). From germline, CDR1 is DFQATT and CDR2 SNEGSKA (reference sequence). This CDR3 contains 15 residues. Trimming removed 3 bases at V and 2 bases at J, with 15 bases between. DNA for the CDR3: TGCAGTGCTAGCCGAGATCAGGGCCACACAGATACGCAGTATTTT. Translating gives CSASRDQGHTDTQYF.

This clonotype was recorded once. The rearrangement joins TRBV10-3 to TRBJ2-5; D perhaps matches TRBD2 (6 bases). The DNA end is more similar to TRBJ2-7, so the J call may be wrong. CDR3 size: 15 residues. The germline V gene encodes CDR1 ENHRY and CDR2 SYGVKD. The CDR3, as DNA: TGTGCCATCAGTGAGTCGAACGGGAGCCCGTACGAGCAGTACTTC. It is translated as CAISESNGSPYEQYF.

This clonotype was seen only a few times. The genes are TRBV10-3 and TRBJ2-7; TRBD2 agrees at 11 bases. Germline V gene lookup returns CDR1 ENHRY and CDR2 SYGVKD. CDR3 length equals 15 residues. With 1 base clipped from V and 4 bases from J, the junction kept 3 bases outside the gene matches. CDR3: CAISEFSGRGYEQYF. CDR3 nucleotides: TGTGCCATCAGTGAGTTTAGCGGGAGGGGGTACGAGCAGTACTTC.

V gene TRBV29-1 combines with J gene TRBJ2-1; 10 bases map to TRBD2. V lost 6 bases and J lost 1; bases outside the gene matches: 3. The germline V gene encodes CDR1 SQVTM and CDR2 ANQGSEA. This CDR3 region has 14 residues. The CDR3 DNA follows: TGCAGCGTAGCTAGCGGGGGTTCCTACAATGAGCAGTTCTTC. The encoded protein is CSVASGGSYNEQFF.

V and J are TRBV4-1 and TRBJ1-5; D unclear. The CDR3 is 13 residues long. Germline V gives CDR1 MGHRA, CDR2 YSYEKL. V lost 5 bases and J lost 1, with 6 bases in between. This CDR3 is CASSARSNQPQHF. The CDR3 DNA reads TGCGCCAGCAGCGCGAGGAGCAATCAGCCCCAGCATTTT.

V gene TRBV9 combines with J gene TRBJ1-2, with 8 bases that match TRBD1. The CDR3 runs to 15 residues. The V segment lost 3 bases and the J segment 4 bases; nucleotides outside the gene matches: 8. Germline values: CDR1 SGDLS, CDR2 YYNGEE. CDR3 amino acids: CASSDLDRASYGYTF. The CDR3 DNA sequence: TGTGCCAGCAGCGACTTGGACAGGGCCTCCTATGGCTACACCTTC.

The J gene is TRBJ2-5, the V gene TRBV7-6; D not resolved. Trimming removed 4 bases from V and 2 bases from J, with 8 bases in between. The germline V gene encodes CDR1 SGHVS and CDR2 FNYEAQ. The CDR3 is 13 amino acids. CDR3: CASSSGGQETQYF. The DNA of the CDR3 is TGTGCCAGCAGCTCCGGTGGGCAAGAGACCCAGTACTTC.

Of note for this clonotype: Sequence at one end of the junction differs from germline and may be a read error. The gene calls are TRBV7-8 and TRBJ2-7; TRBD2 agrees at 10 bases. CDR1 and CDR2 from the germline V gene are SGHVS and FQNEAQ. The CDR3 has 16 amino acids. CDR3 amino acids: CASSLARGLAPSEQYF. The CDR3 DNA is TGTGCCAGCAGCCTAGCGCGGGGACTAGCGCCGTCTGAGCAGTACTTC.

With respect to this clonotype: An end of the junction does not agree with germline; a read error may underlie this. V gene TRBV2 combines with J gene TRBJ2-6, with D tentatively TRBD1 or TRBD2 (5 bases each). The CDR3 spans 15 residues. Germline V gives CDR1 SNHLY, CDR2 FYNNEI. DNA of the CDR3: TGTGCCAGCAGGGGACCGAGCTCTGGGGCCAACGTCCGGACTTTC. Residues: CASRGPSSGANVRTF.

The chain joins TRBV7-9 to TRBJ2-5; 12 bases map to TRBD2. V lost 6 bases and J lost 3; bases outside the gene matches: 8. The CDR3 covers 16 residues. The germline V gene has CDR1 SEHNR and CDR2 FQNEAQ (reference sequence). The chain's CDR3 is CASRAPRTSGEETQYF. The CDR3 region has the DNA TGTGCCAGCAGGGCTCCGAGGACTAGCGGGGAAGAGACCCAGTACTTC.

V gene TRBV15 combines with J gene TRBJ1-2; 8 bases are shared with TRBD1. The V and J ends lost 3 bases and 1 base, in that order; junction bases with no gene match: 7. Germline V gene sequence: CDR1 LNHNV, CDR2 YYDKDF (reference sequence). This CDR3 comprises 16 residues. The CDR3 here is CATSSLGTGDNYGYTF. The CDR3 DNA sequence: TGTGCCACCAGCAGTTTAGGGACAGGAGATAACTATGGCTACACCTTC.

This rearrangement joins TRBV7-9 to TRBJ2-5, with no clear D. CDR1 SEHNR and CDR2 FQNEAQ come from the germline V gene (reference sequence). CDR3 length: 10 residues. Deletions cut 8 bases from V and 7 bases from J, with 8 bases between. In DNA, the CDR3 is TGTGCCAGCGACCCCGTGACCCAGTACTTC. Protein: CASDPVTQYF.

This chain uses TRBV12-3 or TRBV12-4 with TRBJ1-2; the D gene is possibly TRBD1 (5 bases). CDR3 size: 13 residues. V dropped 5 bases and J dropped 2 bases, with 9 bases sitting between them. CDR3: CASSVNRNYGYTF. For the CDR3, the DNA is TGTGCCAGCAGTGTCAACAGGAACTATGGCTACACCTTC.

The V gene is TRBV4-1, the J gene TRBJ2-3; possibly TRBD2 for D (5 bases). Germline lookup yields CDR1 MGHRA and CDR2 YSYEKL. Trimming pared 2 bases from V and 3 bases from J, leaving 9 bases between. This CDR3 region has 14 residues. CDR3 residues: CASSQLLVTDTQYF. DNA for the CDR3: TGCGCCAGCAGCCAACTACTAGTGACAGATACGCAGTATTTT.

The chain recombines TRBV29-1 with TRBJ2-5, with 7 bases matching TRBD1. CDR1 and CDR2 (germline): SQVTM, ANQGSEA. Germline trimming cut 4 bases from V and 5 bases from J; bases unmatched to any gene: 4. This CDR3 contains 12 residues. CDR3 DNA sequence: TGCAGCGTTGGACAGGGTATCGAGACCCAGTACTTC. Protein product: CSVGQGIETQYF.

This chain links TRBV6-5 with TRBJ2-1; no clear D. CDR1 MNHEY and CDR2 SVGAGI come from the germline V gene. This CDR3 spans 15 amino acids. The ends were cut back, 2 bases at V and 6 bases at J, with 14 bases in the middle. The CDR3 DNA reads TGTGCCAGCAGTTACGGCCTATATCCCCCCAATGAGCAGTTCTTC. Its protein is CASSYGLYPPNEQFF.

This clonotype was seen only a few times. A junction boundary mismatches the germline segment, possibly from a read error. This chain joins TRBV11-1 and TRBJ2-1; D may correspond to TRBD1 or TRBD2 (6 bases each). The CDR3 has 19 amino acids. Germline V gene sequence: CDR1 SGHAT, CDR2 FQDESV (reference sequence). For the CDR3, the DNA is TGCGCCAGCAGCTTACCCCCACTTAGAGGGGGGCCCCGGAACAATGAGCAGTTCTTC. Translating gives CASSLPPLRGGPRNNEQFF.

The V and J genes are TRBV29-1 and TRBJ2-3; 7 nucleotides match TRBD1. Germline V gene data show CDR1 as SQVTM and CDR2 as ANQGSEA. The junction had 13 bases not matched to a gene; V was cut back by 4 bases and J by 3 bases. This CDR3 region has 16 residues. CDR3 sequence reads: CSVVGRRPRGTDTQYF. In DNA form, the CDR3 reads TGCAGCGTTGTAGGACGGCGCCCCAGGGGGACAGATACGCAGTATTTT.

This clonotype appeared a few times. CDR3 protein: CASSYSATVRWYGYTF. The CDR3 bases are TGTGCCAGCAGTTACTCGGCTACGGTCCGGTGGTATGGCTACACCTTC. This rearrangement joins TRBV6-5 to TRBJ1-2; no clear D. The V and J ends lost 0 bases and 5 bases respectively, with 16 bases between them. The CDR3 consists of 16 residues. Germline V gives CDR1 MNHEY, CDR2 SVGAGI.

The chain combines TRBV7-2 with TRBJ2-3; 9 bases fit TRBD2. Germline V gene lookup returns CDR1 SGHTA and CDR2 FQGNSA. The CDR3 totals 13 residues. The V gene end was trimmed by 5 bases and the J gene end by 7 bases; junction bases not matched to a gene: 4. CDR3 coding DNA: TGTGCCAGCAGCCCGACTAGCGGATATACGCAGTATTTT. Amino acids: CASSPTSGYTQYF.

This clonotype showed up just a few times. The rearrangement joins TRBV6-1 to TRBJ2-7, with D hard to call. V dropped 2 bases and J dropped 10 bases, with 9 bases sitting between them. From germline, CDR1 is MNHNS and CDR2 SASEGT. CDR3 size: 11 residues. The CDR3 DNA reads as TGTGCCAGCAGTGAACCAGTCACCCAGTACTTC. Encoded protein: CASSEPVTQYF.

The sample holds a few counts of this clonotype. The chain carries TRBV7-2 and TRBJ2-1; TRBD2 agrees at 11 bases. The germline V gene has CDR1 SGHTA and CDR2 FQGNSA. This CDR3 comprises 14 residues. V lost 8 bases, J lost 4 bases, and 4 bases stayed unmatched. The CDR3 here is CASSSGGNYNEQFF. CDR3 in DNA: TGTGCCAGCTCTAGCGGGGGGAATTACAATGAGCAGTTCTTC.

The chain joins TRBV29-1 to TRBJ2-1; 11 nucleotides match TRBD2. The ends lost 6 bases at V and 6 bases at J; junction bases unmatched: 7. This CDR3 region has 14 residues. The germline V gene encodes CDR1 SQVTM and CDR2 ANQGSEA. The CDR3 region is CSVKGLADANEQFF. The CDR3 DNA is TGCAGCGTCAAGGGACTAGCGGATGCCAATGAGCAGTTCTTC.

At least ten counts were recorded for this clonotype. The chain joins TRBV3-1 to TRBJ1-2, with 10 positions matching TRBD1. The CDR3 runs to 13 residues. Germline trimming cut 6 bases from V and 6 bases from J; bases unmatched to any gene: 4. Germline CDR1 reads LGHDT; CDR2 reads YNNKEL (reference sequence). This chain's CDR3 is CASSQGQGNGYTF. CDR3 nucleotide sequence: TGTGCCAGCAGTCAGGGACAGGGGAATGGCTACACCTTC. The full variable domain, rest sourced from reference TRBV3-1 and TRBJ1-2, is DTAVSQTPKYLVTQMGNDKSIKCEQNLGHDTMYWYKQDSKKFLKIMFSYNNKELIINETVPNRFSPKSPDKAHLNLHINSLELGDSAVYFCASSQGQGNGYTFGSGTRLTVV.